These 9 T cell receptor beta chains were sequenced from one sample in a study of cytomegalovirus exposure and HLA in healthy donors. PCR involved 60 Vbeta and 13 Jbeta primers. Data came from immunoSEQ multiplex PCR; TCRdb stores just in-frame clones and leaves some out. Counted here are about 190,000 clones, over 70% occurring once; the ten biggest clones make up approximately 3.8%. Sequenced input: PBMCs. Receptors were obtained from a man aged 50-60 years in good health and CMV-seronegative.

V is TRBV27 and J is TRBJ2-2, with TRBD2 as a possible D gene (5 bases). Germline CDR1 is MNHEY and CDR2 is SMNVEV (reference sequence). CDR3 length equals 15 residues. The germline V and J ends were trimmed by 3 bases and 4 bases, with 12 bases remaining between them. The CDR3 DNA sequence: TGTGCCAGCAGTTTCTCGGGGTTAGGCACCGGGGAGCTGTTTTTT. As protein: CASSFSGLGTGELFF.

This clone was picked up one time. The rearrangement joins TRBV4-2 to TRBJ2-2; no clear D. Germline V gene lookup returns CDR1 LGHNA and CDR2 YNFKEQ. CDR3 length: 15 amino acids. The germline V and J ends were trimmed by 3 bases and 6 bases, with 14 bases remaining between them. The CDR3 here is CASSQTEVGSGELFF. As DNA, the CDR3 is TGTGCCAGCAGCCAGACGGAAGTGGGCTCCGGGGAGCTGTTTTTT.

This clone has just one count. The V gene is TRBV5-1, the J gene TRBJ1-1; the D gene is possibly TRBD1 (6 bases). The CDR3 contains 13 residues. CDR1 is SGHRS and CDR2 is YFSETQ in the germline V gene. Trimming took off 5 bases at V and 5 bases at J, with 13 bases between the two ends. The CDR3 here is CASSPGQGTEAFF. The CDR3 region has the DNA TGCGCCAGCAGTCCGGGCCAGGGGACTGAAGCTTTCTTT.

The chain links TRBV5-1 to TRBJ2-3; no clear D. Germline V CDR1 and CDR2: SGHRS, YFSETQ. With 6 bases removed from V and 5 bases from J, the gap between germline ends came to 10 bases. This CDR3 has 12 residues. The CDR3 DNA reads TGCGCCAGCACCCCTGCCGGAGATACGCAGTATTTT. This codes for CASTPAGDTQYF.

The rearrangement links TRBV7-3 to TRBJ1-1; D is unclear. Trimming took 2 bases from V and 1 from J, leaving 11 bases between them. Germline V gives CDR1 SGHTA, CDR2 FQGTGA. CDR3 length: 15 residues. Written as DNA, the CDR3 is TGTGCCAGCAGCTTAGTTCGCGCGGAGAACACTGAAGCTTTCTTT. Its protein is CASSLVRAENTEAFF.

The rearrangement links TRBV27 to TRBJ2-2, with TRBD2 matching over 12 bases. Germline CDR1 and CDR2: MNHEY and SMNVEV (reference sequence). The CDR3 is 19 residues long. Germline trimming cut 6 bases from V and 2 bases from J; bases unmatched to any gene: 13. The CDR3 loop is CASRLRAGTSGLNTGELFF. The CDR3, as DNA: TGTGCCAGCAGGCTGAGGGCCGGGACTAGCGGGCTTAACACCGGGGAGCTGTTTTTT.

This chain uses TRBV9 with TRBJ1-6; D perhaps matches TRBD1 (5 bases). Germline values: CDR1 SGDLS, CDR2 YYNGEE. CDR3 length: 14 amino acids. V was shortened by 5 bases and J by 9 bases, with 15 bases between the two germline ends. CDR3 nucleotide sequence: TGTGCCAGCAGTTTTGAGTGGGGCAGTTCACCCCTCCACTTT. Protein product: CASSFEWGSSPLHF.

The rearrangement joins TRBV7-9 to TRBJ2-3; the D gene is possibly TRBD2 (7 bases). Per germline, CDR1 SEHNR and CDR2 FQNEAQ (reference sequence). Trimming took 0 bases from V and 5 from J, leaving 15 bases between them. This CDR3 is built from 16 residues. CDR3 DNA sequence: TGTGCCAGCAGCTTAGCCGTGGGGGGGCCTGGAGATACGCAGTATTTT. Translating it yields CASSLAVGGPGDTQYF.

This clone appeared a single time. The J gene is TRBJ1-1, the V gene TRBV5-6; D remains ambiguous. V was clipped by 0 bases and J by 4 bases, with 7 bases between them. CDR1 SGHDT and CDR2 YYEEEE come from the germline V gene. The CDR3 runs to 13 residues. The CDR3 sequence: CASSLGTGTEAFF. In DNA, the CDR3 is TGTGCCAGCAGCTTGGGCACGGGCACTGAAGCTTTCTTT.